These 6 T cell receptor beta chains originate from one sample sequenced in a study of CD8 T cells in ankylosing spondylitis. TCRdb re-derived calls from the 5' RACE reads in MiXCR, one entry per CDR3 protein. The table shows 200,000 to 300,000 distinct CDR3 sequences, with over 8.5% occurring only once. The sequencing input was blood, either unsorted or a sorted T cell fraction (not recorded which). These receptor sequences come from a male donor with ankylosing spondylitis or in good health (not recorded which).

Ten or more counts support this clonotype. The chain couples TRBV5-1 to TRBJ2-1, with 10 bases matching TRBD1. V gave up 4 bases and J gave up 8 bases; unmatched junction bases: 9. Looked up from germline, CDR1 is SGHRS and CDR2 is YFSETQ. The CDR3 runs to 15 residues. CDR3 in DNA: TGCGCCAGCAGCCCCGAGGGACAGGGGTTCGATGAGCAGTTCTTC. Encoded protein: CASSPEGQGFDEQFF.

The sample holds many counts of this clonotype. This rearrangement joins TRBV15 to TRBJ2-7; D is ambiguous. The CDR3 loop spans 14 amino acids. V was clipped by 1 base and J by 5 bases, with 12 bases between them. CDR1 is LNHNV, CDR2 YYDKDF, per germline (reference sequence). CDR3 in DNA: TGTGCCACCAGCAGAGTGCGTCTGGGCCACGAGCAGTACTTC. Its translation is CATSRVRLGHEQYF.

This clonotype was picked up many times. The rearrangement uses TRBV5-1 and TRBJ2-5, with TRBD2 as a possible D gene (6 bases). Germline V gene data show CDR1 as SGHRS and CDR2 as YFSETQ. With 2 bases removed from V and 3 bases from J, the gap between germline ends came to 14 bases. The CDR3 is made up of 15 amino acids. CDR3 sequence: CASSFSREWEETQYF. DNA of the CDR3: TGCGCCAGCAGCTTCTCACGGGAGTGGGAAGAGACCCAGTACTTC.

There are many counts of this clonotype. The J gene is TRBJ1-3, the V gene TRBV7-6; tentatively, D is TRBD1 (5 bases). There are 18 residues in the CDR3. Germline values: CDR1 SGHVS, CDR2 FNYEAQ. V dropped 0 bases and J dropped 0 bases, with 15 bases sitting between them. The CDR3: CASSLAPSGLSSGNTIYF. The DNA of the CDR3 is TGTGCCAGCAGCTTAGCCCCTTCAGGGCTTAGCTCTGGAAACACCATATATTTT.

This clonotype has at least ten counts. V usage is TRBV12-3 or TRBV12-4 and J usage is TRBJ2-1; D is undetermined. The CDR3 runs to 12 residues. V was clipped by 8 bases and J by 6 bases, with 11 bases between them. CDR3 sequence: CASGKSVNEQFF. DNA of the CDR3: TGTGCCAGCGGGAAAAGCGTCAATGAGCAGTTCTTC.

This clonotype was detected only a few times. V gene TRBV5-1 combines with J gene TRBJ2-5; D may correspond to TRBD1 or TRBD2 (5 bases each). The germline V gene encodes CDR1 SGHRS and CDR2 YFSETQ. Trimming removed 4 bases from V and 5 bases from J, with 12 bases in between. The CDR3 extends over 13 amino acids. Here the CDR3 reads CASSPGPPETQYF. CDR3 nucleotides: TGCGCCAGCAGCCCGGGACCACCGGAGACCCAGTACTTC.